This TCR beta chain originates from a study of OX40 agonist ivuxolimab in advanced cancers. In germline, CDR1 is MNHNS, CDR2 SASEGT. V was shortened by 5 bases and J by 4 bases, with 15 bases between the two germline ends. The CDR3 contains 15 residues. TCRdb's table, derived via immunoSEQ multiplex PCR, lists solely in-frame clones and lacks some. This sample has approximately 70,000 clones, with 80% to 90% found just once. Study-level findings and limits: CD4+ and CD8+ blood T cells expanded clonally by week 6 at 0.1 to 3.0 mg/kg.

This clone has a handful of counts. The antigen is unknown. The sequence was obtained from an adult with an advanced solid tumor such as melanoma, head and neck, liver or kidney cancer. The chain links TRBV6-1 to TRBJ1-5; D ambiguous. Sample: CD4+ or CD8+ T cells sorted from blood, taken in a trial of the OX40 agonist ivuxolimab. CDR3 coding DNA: TGTGCCAGCAGTCTAGAGGGAGGTCAGAATCAGCCCCAGCATTTT. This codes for CASSLEGGQNQPQHF.